These 27 T cell receptor beta chains share one sample of origin, sequenced in a study of cytomegalovirus exposure and HLA in healthy donors (dated by TCRdb to the late 2010s). Receptor amplification or capture employed the immunoSEQ multiplex PCR assay. For the multiplex PCR, a mixture combining 60 forward primers for TCR Vbeta segments and 13 reverse primers for TCR Jbeta segments was used. Imported from immuneACCESS, the table was reduced by TCRdb to in-frame sequences with V and J called. These copies leave out some clones; in studies compared against another copy, an unresolved V gene accounts for under half, and the cause of the remainder is not known. The sample data list some 54,000 clones, and about three quarters of these were observed just once. 2.5% to 3% of the sample lies in the top ten. Input material: PBMCs. These TCRs come from a man younger than 35 in good health and CMV-seronegative.

The rearrangement joins TRBV2 to TRBJ1-5; 7 positions match TRBD1. Germline-derived CDR1 and CDR2 are SNHLY and FYNNEI. J gave up 3 bases and V 5 bases, and 4 bases lay outside the gene matches. The CDR3 has 14 amino acids. CDR3 sequence reads: CASSLDRNNQPQHF. The CDR3 DNA reads as TGTGCCAGCAGTCTGGACAGGAACAATCAGCCCCAGCATTTT.

The chain couples TRBV6-1 to TRBJ2-5; unclear D gene. The V gene lost 10 bases and the J gene lost 3 bases, with 21 bases spanning the gap. Germline lookup yields CDR1 MNHNS and CDR2 SASEGT. The CDR3 runs to 15 residues. The chain's CDR3 is CATARGATTEETQYF. The CDR3 coding sequence is TGTGCCACCGCAAGAGGTGCGACGACGGAAGAGACCCAGTACTTC.

This clone was recorded once. The chain combines TRBV10-1 with TRBJ2-2; TRBD1 is a possible D gene (6 bases). V dropped 7 bases and J dropped 0 bases, with 9 bases sitting between them. CDR3 length equals 14 residues. Germline CDR1 and CDR2: WNHNN and SYGVQD (reference sequence). The CDR3 spells CASTGTSNTGELFF. Written as DNA, the CDR3 is TGCGCCAGCACAGGGACATCGAACACCGGGGAGCTGTTTTTT.

The rearrangement uses TRBV27 and TRBJ2-1; tentatively, D is TRBD1 (6 bases). V was cut by 2 bases and J by 6 bases, with 11 bases left in between. Germline assignment: CDR1 MNHEY and CDR2 SMNVEV (reference sequence). The CDR3 extends over 14 amino acids. The CDR3 loop is CASSLRGSPNEQFF. CDR3 nucleotides: TGTGCCAGCAGTTTAAGGGGGTCCCCCAATGAGCAGTTCTTC.

A single count supports this clone. V is TRBV7-2 and J is TRBJ2-7; no clear D. V shed 2 bases and J shed 0 bases, with 8 bases lying between them. There are 14 residues in the CDR3. CDR1 and CDR2 (germline): SGHTA, FQGNSA. CDR3 protein: CASSLSLVSYEQYF. The CDR3 DNA reads TGTGCCAGCAGCTTAAGCCTCGTCTCCTACGAGCAGTACTTC.

The J gene is TRBJ1-1, the V gene TRBV29-1; 9 positions match TRBD1. CDR3 length equals 14 residues. Trimming cost V 5 bases and J 0 bases; bases outside gene matches: 4. The germline V gene has CDR1 SQVTM and CDR2 ANQGSEA. DNA of the CDR3: TGCAGCGTTTGGGACAGGGCGATGAACACTGAAGCTTTCTTT. Translation gives CSVWDRAMNTEAFF.

This clone was seen a handful of times. The rearrangement links TRBV7-6 to TRBJ2-2; D possibly corresponds to TRBD2 (5 bases). The V gene lost 5 bases and the J gene lost 2 bases, with 9 bases spanning the gap. Germline V gives CDR1 SGHVS, CDR2 FNYEAQ. The CDR3 is made up of 14 amino acids. This CDR3 is CASSSAGNTGELFF. In nucleotides, the CDR3 is TGTGCCAGCAGCAGCGCGGGTAACACCGGGGAGCTGTTTTTT.

V gene TRBV2 combines with J gene TRBJ2-7; 10 nucleotides match TRBD1. CDR3 length: 15 amino acids. V shed 5 bases and J 8 bases; nucleotides not matched to a gene: 12. Germline values: CDR1 SNHLY, CDR2 FYNNEI. The CDR3 here is CASSRDRGLRDQQYF. The CDR3 DNA follows: TGTGCCAGCAGTCGCGACAGGGGGCTTAGGGACCAGCAGTACTTC. The full variable domain, its missing parts supplied by reference TRBV2 and TRBJ2-7, is EPEVTQTPSHQVTQMGQEVILRCVPISNHLYFYWYRQILGQKVEFLVSFYNNEISEKSEIFDDQFSVERPDGSNFTLKIRSTKLEDSAMYFCASSRDRGLRDQQYFGPGTRLTVT.

The rearrangement links TRBV30 to TRBJ2-2; D ambiguous. The CDR3 consists of 15 residues. The germline V and J ends were trimmed by 2 bases and 1 base, with 11 bases remaining between them. The germline gives CDR1 GTSNPN, CDR2 SVGIG (reference sequence). The CDR3 is CAWSSADKNTGELFF. As DNA, the CDR3 is TGTGCCTGGAGTTCTGCAGACAAGAACACCGGGGAGCTGTTTTTT.

The V call is TRBV19, the J call TRBJ1-5, with 9 nucleotides matching TRBD1. Germline V gene lookup returns CDR1 LNHDA and CDR2 SQIVND (reference sequence). This CDR3 is built from 13 residues. V lost 5 bases, J lost 7 bases, and 3 bases stayed unmatched. The CDR3, as DNA: TGTGCCAGTAGTCCACAGGGGGCACAGCCCCAGCATTTT. Protein product: CASSPQGAQPQHF.

V usage is TRBV6-6 and J usage is TRBJ2-7, with a weak D call TRBD2 (6 bases). Between the trimmed V and J ends, which lost 2 bases and 5 bases, there was a span of 13 bases. The length of the CDR3 is 14 residues. In germline, CDR1 is MNHNY, CDR2 SVGAGI (reference sequence). The CDR3 DNA follows: TGTGCCAGCAGTTACGCGGGATTAATCCACGAGCAGTACTTC. It specifies CASSYAGLIHEQYF.

The rearrangement uses TRBV10-3 and TRBJ2-7; no clear D. The CDR3 extends over 16 amino acids. V shed 0 bases and J shed 0 bases, with 12 bases lying between them. CDR1 ENHRY and CDR2 SYGVKD come from the germline V gene. CDR3 DNA sequence: TGTGCCATCAGTGAGTCGAACAGTGGCAACTCCTACGAGCAGTACTTC. Its protein is CAISESNSGNSYEQYF.

V gene TRBV5-6 combines with J gene TRBJ2-1, with 9 bases lining up with TRBD2. This CDR3 contains 16 residues. Trimming took 0 bases from V and 0 from J; bases not matched to a gene: 1. Germline values: CDR1 SGHDT, CDR2 YYEEEE. The CDR3 DNA follows: TGTGCCAGCAGCTTGGGACTAGCGGACTCCTACAATGAGCAGTTCTTC. Protein sequence: CASSLGLADSYNEQFF.

The genes are TRBV2 and TRBJ1-4, with 11 bases that match TRBD1. V shed 7 bases and J 3 bases; nucleotides not matched to a gene: 7. The CDR3 length is 16 residues. The V gene's germline CDR1 is SNHLY and CDR2 FYNNEI. The CDR3 bases are TGTGCCAGCACCCGGACAGGGGGCCCCTCTAATGAAAAACTGTTTTTT. This sequence encodes CASTRTGGPSNEKLFF.

This chain links TRBV4-3 with TRBJ2-5; 7 nucleotides align to TRBD2. Unmatched junction bases numbered 3, after V lost 1 base and J lost 1 base. The CDR3 has 15 amino acids. Germline CDR1 is LGHNA and CDR2 is YSLEER. CDR3 DNA sequence: TGCGCCAGCAGCCAAGGGAGCGGGACCCAAGAGACCCAGTACTTC. Translation: CASSQGSGTQETQYF.

Only a few counts were recorded for this clone. The rearrangement joins TRBV29-1 to TRBJ1-1, with D maybe TRBD1 (5 bases). The CDR3 length is 12 residues. Trimming left V 5 bases short and J 1 base short, with 8 bases between. Germline lookup yields CDR1 SQVTM and CDR2 ANQGSEA. CDR3 DNA sequence: TGCAGCGTTCAAAGGGGGAACACTGAAGCTTTCTTT. Its translation is CSVQRGNTEAFF.

V gene TRBV21-1 combines with J gene TRBJ1-1. TRBV21-1 is classified as a pseudogene. The CDR3 runs 16 residues. CDR3 region: CASSNNRSGKNTEAFF. The DNA of the CDR3 is TGTGCCAGCAGCAATAATAGGTCGGGGAAGAACACTGAAGCTTTCTTT.

This clone was seen more than once but under ten times. The chain is built from TRBV7-2 and TRBJ1-6, with D maybe TRBD1 (5 bases). The CDR3 is made up of 18 amino acids. V lost 1 base to trimming and J lost 1 base, with 14 bases between them. CDR1 is SGHTA and CDR2 is FQGNSA in the germline V gene. The CDR3 region is CASSLVGGPGSYNSPLHF. The DNA of the CDR3 is TGTGCCAGCAGCTTAGTGGGAGGGCCAGGGTCCTATAATTCACCCCTCCACTTT.

Points on this clone: One end of the junction does not line up with germline, which may come from a read error. The V call is TRBV10-2, the J call TRBJ2-7, with D maybe TRBD1 (6 bases). CDR1 WSHSY and CDR2 SAAADI come from the germline V gene. The CDR3 is made up of 12 amino acids. In DNA form, the CDR3 reads TGCGCCAGCACTGAGAGGGGGAACGAGCAGTACTTC. Translating gives CASTERGNEQYF.

The V and J genes are TRBV30 and TRBJ1-3; the match to TRBD1 covers 8 bases. The germline gives CDR1 GTSNPN, CDR2 SVGIG (reference sequence). This CDR3 comprises 15 residues. Unmatched junction bases numbered 7, after V lost 3 bases and J lost 3 bases. The CDR3 here is CAWRRTGNFGNTIYF. CDR3 DNA sequence: TGTGCCTGGAGACGGACAGGGAACTTTGGAAACACCATATATTTT.

The gene calls are TRBV7-9 and TRBJ1-1; 7 positions match TRBD1. Germline trimming cut 1 base from V and 1 base from J; bases unmatched to any gene: 3. CDR1 and CDR2 from the germline V gene are SEHNR and FQNEAQ (reference sequence). The CDR3 is 15 residues long. This CDR3 is CASSLGQGGNTEAFF. CDR3 nucleotide sequence: TGTGCCAGCAGCTTAGGACAGGGTGGGAACACTGAAGCTTTCTTT. The full variable domain, completed using reference TRBV7-9 and TRBJ1-1, is DTGVSQNPRHKITKRGQNVTFRCDPISEHNRLYWYRQTLGQGPEFLTYFQNEAQLEKSRLLSDRFSAERPKGSFSTLEIQRTEQGDSAMYLCASSLGQGGNTEAFFGQGTRLTVV.

The chain recombines TRBV6-6 with TRBJ1-5; no firm D call. The CDR3 length is 14 residues. Trimming shortened V by 2 bases and J by 4 bases, and 9 bases separated the two germline ends. CDR1 and CDR2 (germline): MNHNY, SVGAGI (reference sequence). CDR3 loop: CASSYPRENQPQHF. CDR3 sequence (DNA): TGTGCCAGCAGTTACCCTAGAGAGAATCAGCCCCAGCATTTT.

The count of this clone is one. The chain recombines TRBV5-4 with TRBJ1-4; no clear D gene. The CDR3 is 13 amino acids. Per the germline V gene, CDR1 is SGHNT and CDR2 is YYREEE (reference sequence). V dropped 0 bases and J dropped 8 bases, with 8 bases sitting between them. CDR3 bases: TGTGCCAGCAGCTTGGCGGGAATCGAAAAACTGTTTTTT. Amino acid sequence: CASSLAGIEKLFF.

This chain uses TRBV6-1 with TRBJ1-2, with D hard to call. Trimming pared 7 bases from V and 5 bases from J, leaving 17 bases between. Looked up from germline, CDR1 is MNHNS and CDR2 is SASEGT. There are 14 residues in the CDR3. CDR3 residues: CASTSALLGYGYTF. CDR3 DNA sequence: TGTGCCAGCACCTCTGCCCTACTCGGGTATGGCTACACCTTC.

The rearrangement joins TRBV4-2 to TRBJ2-7; TRBD2 matches 8 bases. The CDR3 spans 13 residues. The V segment lost 3 bases and the J segment 6 bases; nucleotides outside the gene matches: 4. Germline V gene data show CDR1 as LGHNA and CDR2 as YNFKEQ. This CDR3 reads CASSQAGGGEQYF. The CDR3 DNA reads TGTGCCAGCAGCCAGGCCGGGGGGGGCGAGCAGTACTTC.

The V call is TRBV6-5, the J call TRBJ1-3; D perhaps matches TRBD1 (6 bases). Germline V CDR1 and CDR2: MNHEY, SVGAGI. Trimming removed 8 bases at V and 0 bases at J, with 8 bases between. CDR3 length: 13 amino acids. This CDR3 reads CASGDNSGNTIYF. CDR3 DNA sequence: TGTGCCAGCGGGGACAACTCTGGAAACACCATATATTTT.

This CDR3 is CASSSGTGSNQPQHF. Here the CDR3 DNA reads TGTGCCAGCAGCTCAGGGACAGGCAGCAATCAGCCCCAGCATTTT. The chain joins TRBV7-9 to TRBJ1-5; TRBD1 matches at 8 bases. The CDR3 sequence is 15 residues long. Germline CDR1 SEHNR, CDR2 FQNEAQ (reference sequence). With V trimmed by 4 bases and J by 1 base, 3 bases remained unmatched.